These T cell receptor beta chains were read from a single sample in a study of T and B cells in COVID-19 patients. Each CDR3 protein is one row after TCRdb ran MiXCR on the multiplex PCR reads. The table records some 10,000 distinct CDR3 sequences, approximately 33% of them present only once. Sequencing input: blood. The receptors originated from a human donor with active COVID-19. Both conserved end residues are part of each CDR3. D genes are given only for firm matches. Where a row states a size, it is once, few, many or the class of an expanded clone; other rows omit it.

medium-sized	TRBD2	TRBV5-4	TRBJ2-7	TGTGCCAGCAGCTTGTTGGGGTCTAGCGGGGTTGAGCAGTACTTC	CASSLLGSSGVEQYF
.	.	TRBV20-1	TRBJ2-3	TGCAGTGCTAGGAGGCGGGGGCCCTACACAGATACGCAGTATTTT	CSARRRGPYTDTQYF
few	TRBD1	TRBV11-1	TRBJ1-5	TGTGCCAGCAGGCCCGGGACAGGGGGTAATCAGCCCCAGCATTTT	CASRPGTGGNQPQHF
.	.	TRBV5-6	TRBJ2-7	TGTGCCAGCAGCTTCGGGCTAGCGCATTACTACGAGCAGTACTTC	CASSFGLAHYYEQYF
medium-sized	.	TRBV7-4	TRBJ1-6	TGTGCCAGCAGCTCTGGACGGGAGGAAGATTCACCCCTCCACTTT	CASSSGREEDSPLHF
medium-sized	.	TRBV13	TRBJ2-7	TGTGCCAGCAGCTTAGCCGGCTACGAGCAGTACTTC	CASSLAGYEQYF
.	.	TRBV18	TRBJ1-1	TGTGCCAGCTCACCACCGATCGGGGGCAGTGGCAGTGAAGCTTTCTTT	CASSPPIGGSGSEAFF
few	.	TRBV5-5	TRBJ2-7	TGTGCCAGCAGCTTGGGGGGCGAGCAGTACTTC	CASSLGGEQYF
few	TRBD2	TRBV7-2	TRBJ2-5	TGTGCCAGCAGCTTTAACCCTAGCGGGGGAGTCCAAGAGACCCAGTACTTC	CASSFNPSGGVQETQYF
.	.	TRBV5-1	TRBJ2-7	TGCGCCAGCAGCTTGGTACAGCCGAGCTCCTACGAGCAGTACTTC	CASSLVQPSSYEQYF
.	.	TRBV12-3/TRBV12-4	TRBJ1-5	TGTGCCAGCAGTTTCCGGGGCCAGCCCCAGCATTTT	CASSFRGQPQHF
.	TRBD1	TRBV6-5	TRBJ1-2	TGTGCCAGCAGTTACGCAACAGGGGTCGGCTACACCTTC	CASSYATGVGYTF
few	.	TRBV7-6	TRBJ1-1	TGTGCCAGCAGCTTTGAGCCACGGGTTACTGAAGCTTTCTTT	CASSFEPRVTEAFF
few	.	TRBV6-5	TRBJ1-2	TGTGCCAGCAGTTCCACTACTCGGCTTGGAGGCTACACCTTC	CASSSTTRLGGYTF
.	.	TRBV20-1	TRBJ2-3	TGCAGTGCTAGAGGGCGCCTAGGAGGTTTGGCAGATACGCAGTATTTT	CSARGRLGGLADTQYF
few	.	TRBV12-3/TRBV12-4	TRBJ2-5	TGTGCCAGCAGCTCAGAGACCCAGTACTTC	CASSSETQYF
medium-sized	TRBD1	TRBV12-3/TRBV12-4	TRBJ2-3	TGTGCCAGCAGTTCCAAGACCGGACAGGGTATCACAGATACGCAGTATTTT	CASSSKTGQGITDTQYF
medium-sized	.	TRBV19	TRBJ1-1	TGTGCCAGTGGGAGTCGAGCCTCAAACACGCACACTGAAGCTTTCTTT	CASGSRASNTHTEAFF
.	TRBD2	TRBV5-5	TRBJ2-3	TGTGCCAGCAGCTTCTTGGTAGCGGGGCCCACAGATACGCAGTATTTT	CASSFLVAGPTDTQYF
.	TRBD1	TRBV5-6	TRBJ1-2	TGTGCCAGCAGCTCGACAGGGAGTCGCTACACCTTC	CASSSTGSRYTF
medium-sized	TRBD2	TRBV15	TRBJ2-1	TGTGCCACCAGCAGAGTGAGCGGGGGGGTAAATGAGCAGTTCTTC	CATSRVSGGVNEQFF
few	.	TRBV19	TRBJ1-2	TGTGCCAGTAGTATAAGTTTGGATAACTATGGCTACACCTTC	CASSISLDNYGYTF
.	TRBD2	TRBV10-3	TRBJ2-3	TGTGCCATCCGGGAGGGGGGGGGCGCAGATACGCAGTATTTT	CAIREGGGADTQYF